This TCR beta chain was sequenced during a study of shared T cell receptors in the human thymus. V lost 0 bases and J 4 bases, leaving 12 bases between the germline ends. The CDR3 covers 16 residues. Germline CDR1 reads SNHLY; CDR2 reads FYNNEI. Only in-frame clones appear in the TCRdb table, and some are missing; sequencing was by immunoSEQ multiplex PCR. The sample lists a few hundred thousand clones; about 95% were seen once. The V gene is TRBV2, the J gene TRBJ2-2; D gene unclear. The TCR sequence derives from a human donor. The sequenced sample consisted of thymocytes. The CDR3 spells CASSEALRHFTGELFF. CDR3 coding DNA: TGTGCCAGCAGTGAAGCGCTTCGGCATTTCACCGGGGAGCTGTTTTTT.